Below, one TCR beta chain is given with its context. Different DNA sequences within this sample yield the same CDR3. The data originate from a study of blood T cell repertoires in COVID-19. The germline V gene has CDR1 SQVTM and CDR2 ANQGSEA. The CDR3 runs to 12 residues. The V gene lost 4 bases and the J gene lost 5 bases, with 9 bases spanning the gap. Source study methods: From reference gene primer amplification, estimates of nucleated cell counts were derived. Measured with immunoSEQ multiplex PCR; TCRdb has only the in-frame clones, and not every one. V, J and clone size were drawn from that table, and D and trimming were deduced from the DNA. The table has about 200,000 clones, 75% to 90% seen once.

This sequence joins TRBV29-1 and TRBJ1-5; unclear D gene. The sequenced material came from peripheral blood. This TCR derives from a man aged 25 to 45 who had recovered from COVID-19. The DNA for the CDR3 is TGCAGCGTTGGGGCGAGAGATCAGCCCCAGCATTTT. It encodes CSVGARDQPQHF.